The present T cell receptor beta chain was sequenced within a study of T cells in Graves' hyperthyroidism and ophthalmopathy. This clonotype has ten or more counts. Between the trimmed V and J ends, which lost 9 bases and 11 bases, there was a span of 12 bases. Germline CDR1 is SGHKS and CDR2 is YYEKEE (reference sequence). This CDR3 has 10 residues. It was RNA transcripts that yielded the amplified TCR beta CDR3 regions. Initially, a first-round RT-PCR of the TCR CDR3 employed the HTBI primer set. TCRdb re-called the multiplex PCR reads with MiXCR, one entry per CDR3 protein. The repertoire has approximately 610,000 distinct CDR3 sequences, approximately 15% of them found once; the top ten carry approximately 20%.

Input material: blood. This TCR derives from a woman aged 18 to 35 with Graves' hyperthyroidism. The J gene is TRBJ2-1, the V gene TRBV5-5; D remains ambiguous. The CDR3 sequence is CANPRQKQFF. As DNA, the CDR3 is TGTGCCAACCCCCGTCAGAAGCAGTTCTTC.